These 4 T cell receptor beta chains were all obtained from the same sample, sequenced in a study of blood T cell repertoires in COVID-19. Profiling relied on immunoSEQ multiplex PCR, and the TCRdb table lists in-frame clones only, not all of them. The table shows some 100,000 clones, with approximately 83% occurring only once. The sequenced sample was PBMCs or T cells enriched from blood (not recorded which). These receptors originate from a woman between 45 and 60 years old who had recovered from COVID-19.

This chain connects TRBV9 to TRBJ1-3; TRBD1 agrees at 7 bases. Per the germline V gene, CDR1 is SGDLS and CDR2 is YYNGEE. The V and J ends lost 2 bases and 2 bases, in that order; junction bases with no gene match: 4. This CDR3 has 15 amino acids. Here the CDR3 reads CASSVADRAGNTIYF. The CDR3 DNA reads TGTGCCAGCAGCGTCGCCGACAGGGCTGGAAACACCATATATTTT.

The chain is built from TRBV28 and TRBJ1-5; perhaps TRBD1 as D (6 bases). V was cut by 8 bases and J by 5 bases, with 13 bases left in between. This CDR3 region has 13 residues. CDR1 is MDHEN, CDR2 SYDVKM, per germline. The chain's CDR3 is CASGGAGYQPQHF. CDR3 coding DNA: TGTGCCAGCGGGGGGGCAGGGTATCAGCCCCAGCATTTT.

The chain joins TRBV7-3 to TRBJ2-5; D perhaps matches TRBD2 (6 bases). Trimming stripped 2 bases from V and 3 bases from J, with 7 bases between. The germline CDR1 and CDR2 sequences are SGHTA and FQGTGA. The CDR3 totals 13 residues. CDR3 coding DNA: TGTGCCAGCAGCTTAGCTAGCGAAGAGACCCAGTACTTC. Protein: CASSLASEETQYF.

The chain is built from TRBV27 and TRBJ2-2, with TRBD1 matching 7 bases. The CDR3 length is 14 residues. CDR1 MNHEY and CDR2 SMNVEV come from the germline V gene (reference sequence). The V gene end was trimmed by 6 bases and the J gene end by 6 bases; junction bases not matched to a gene: 7. The CDR3 bases are TGTGCCAGCAGGTTCCAACAGGGGTCCGGGGAGCTGTTTTTT. Its protein is CASRFQQGSGELFF.